This T cell receptor beta chain was identified in a study of response to subunit inactivated influenza vaccine. Study-level results: Each seasonal flu vaccination may recruit only limited new T cells, authors suggested.

TCRdb processed the RT-PCR reads anew with MiXCR; each CDR3 protein has one entry. This sample yields about 650,000 distinct CDR3 sequences, of which approximately 15% are seen a single time; roughly 11% belongs to the top ten. The germline gives CDR1 MGHDK, CDR2 SYGVNS. Trimming cost V 6 bases and J 5 bases; bases outside gene matches: 5. The length of the CDR3 is 13 residues. As concerns this clonotype: Its antigen is not identified.

Sequencing used PBMCs from blood, obtained about 12 days after vaccination. The rearrangement links TRBV25-1 to TRBJ2-3; the match to TRBD2 covers 7 bases. This TCR derives from a man aged 45-65 years who received an inactivated influenza vaccine. The CDR3 here is CASRGGRGDTQYF. The CDR3, as DNA: TGTGCCAGCAGGGGAGGGAGGGGAGATACGCAGTATTTT.